Shown below are 5 T cell receptor beta chains from a single sample sequenced in a study of blood T cell repertoires in COVID-19. Libraries were prepared by immunoSEQ multiplex PCR; TCRdb keeps only in-frame clonotypes and omits some of them. The repertoire holds almost 250,000 clones, with 65% to 90% as singletons. The sample taken for sequencing was PBMCs or T cells enriched from blood (not recorded which). These receptors originate from a woman aged 50 to 60 with acute COVID-19.

This sequence joins TRBV5-1 and TRBJ1-4; D call uncertain. The CDR3 loop spans 14 amino acids. The germline gives CDR1 SGHRS, CDR2 YFSETQ. The V end was cut by 0 bases, the J end by 8 bases, with 11 bases between. The CDR3 sequence: CASSLDYSREKLFF. CDR3 DNA: TGCGCCAGCAGCTTGGATTACAGTCGGGAAAAACTGTTTTTT.

This chain joins TRBV10-1 and TRBJ1-3, with 10 bases aligning to TRBD1. CDR1 and CDR2 (germline): WNHNN, SYGVQD (reference sequence). V shed 0 bases and J 2 bases; nucleotides not matched to a gene: 7. This CDR3 spans 18 amino acids. Written as DNA, the CDR3 is TGCGCCAGCAGTGAGTCGACGGGACAGGGGATCCCTGGAAACACCATATATTTT. Its protein product is CASSESTGQGIPGNTIYF.

This clone was counted between two and nine times. The V and J genes are TRBV2 and TRBJ1-2; D gene ambiguous. V shed 2 bases and J shed 8 bases, with 12 bases lying between them. Germline CDR1 and CDR2: SNHLY and FYNNEI. The CDR3 is 13 residues long. CDR3 residues: CASSEQVLVGYTF. The CDR3 DNA follows: TGTGCCAGCAGTGAACAGGTTCTTGTGGGCTACACCTTC. Using reference TRBV2 and TRBJ1-2 for the parts outside the CDR3, the full variable domain is EPEVTQTPSHQVTQMGQEVILRCVPISNHLYFYWYRQILGQKVEFLVSFYNNEISEKSEIFDDQFSVERPDGSNFTLKIRSTKLEDSAMYFCASSEQVLVGYTFGSGTRLTVV.

This chain joins TRBV4-2 and TRBJ2-3, with TRBD2 matching 8 bases. This CDR3 region has 16 residues. CDR1 is LGHNA and CDR2 is YNFKEQ in the germline V gene. Trimming cost V 0 bases and J 4 bases; bases outside gene matches: 6. The CDR3 is CASSQDGRGGPDTQYF. The CDR3 coding sequence is TGTGCCAGCAGCCAAGATGGACGGGGGGGCCCAGATACGCAGTATTTT.

This clone appeared once. The chain uses TRBV30 and TRBJ1-1; D is unresolved. Trimming stripped 3 bases from V and 1 base from J, with 6 bases between. This CDR3 has 12 amino acids. Germline V gene sequence: CDR1 GTSNPN, CDR2 SVGIG (reference sequence). In DNA, the CDR3 is TGTGCCTGGAGCAGACAGAACACTGAAGCTTTCTTT. It is translated as CAWSRQNTEAFF. Together with reference TRBV30 and TRBJ1-1, the CDR3 gives the full variable domain: SQTIHQWPATLVQPVGSPLSLECTVEGTSNPNLYWYRQAAGRGLQLLFYSVGIGQISSEVPQNLSASRPQDRQFILSSKKLLLSDSGFYLCAWSRQNTEAFFGQGTRLTVV.